This TCR beta chain comes out of a study of T cells in Graves' hyperthyroidism and ophthalmopathy. Ten or more counts support this clonotype. Patients were aged 18 to 65, had disease duration under 2 months, and had newly diagnosed hyperthyroidism. Fresh peripheral blood, less than 11 ml of it, supplied the PBMCs. This CDR3 spans 17 amino acids. V gave up 2 bases and J gave up 0 bases, with 15 bases separating them. Per the germline V gene, CDR1 is MDHEN and CDR2 is SYDVKM. Amplification of TCR beta CDR3 regions used RNA as the template. TCR CDR3 underwent first-round RT-PCR with the HTBI primer set. TCRdb re-called the multiplex PCR reads with MiXCR, one entry per CDR3 protein. The sample holds about 590,000 distinct CDR3 sequences, roughly 14% seen once.

The TCR was taken from a woman in her thirties with Graves' hyperthyroidism. The V call is TRBV28, the J call TRBJ2-3, with D perhaps matching TRBD2 (5 bases). The sequencing input was blood. CDR3 region: CASSLLRGRSSTDTQYF. In nucleotides, the CDR3 is TGTGCCAGCAGTTTACTCCGCGGGCGCTCTAGCACAGATACGCAGTATTTT. Combining the CDR3 with reference TRBV28 and TRBJ2-3 gives the whole variable domain DVKVTQSSRYLVKRTGEKVFLECVQDMDHENMFWYRQDPGLGLRLIYFSYDVKMKEKGDIPEGYSVSREKKERFSLILESASTNQTSMYLCASSLLRGRSSTDTQYFGPGTRLTVL.